Following are 27 T cell receptor beta chains from one sample sequenced in a study of blood T cell repertoires in COVID-19. Produced via immunoSEQ multiplex PCR; TCRdb's table is partial and in-frame only. The sample holds 150,000 to 200,000 clones, 80% to 90% seen once. The sequenced material came from peripheral blood. The receptors stem from a man between 18 and 35 years old who had recovered from COVID-19.

This clone appeared once. The chain is built from TRBV5-4 and TRBJ2-7; D gene unclear. Germline CDR1 reads SGHNT; CDR2 reads YYREEE (reference sequence). The CDR3 extends over 11 amino acids. Between the trimmed V and J ends, which lost 2 bases and 5 bases, there was a span of 5 bases. In DNA form, the CDR3 reads TGTGCCAGCAGCTTTCTTCACGAGCAGTACTTC. Amino acids: CASSFLHEQYF. The full variable domain, completed using reference TRBV5-4 and TRBJ2-7, is ETGVTQSPTHLIKTRGQQVTLRCSSQSGHNTVSWYQQALGQGPQFIFQYYREEENGRGNFPPRFSGLQFPNYSSELNVNALELDDSALYLCASSFLHEQYFGPGTRLTVT.

The chain joins TRBV19 to TRBJ2-6; 12 positions match TRBD2. The CDR3 length is 18 residues. Germline lookup yields CDR1 LNHDA and CDR2 SQIVND (reference sequence). The ends lost 5 bases at V and 0 bases at J; junction bases unmatched: 5. For the CDR3, the DNA is TGTGCCAGTAGTCTAGGGGGACTAGCGGGCTCTGGGGCCAACGTCCTGACTTTC. It encodes CASSLGGLAGSGANVLTF.

The chain carries TRBV7-9 and TRBJ2-7, with TRBD2 as a possible D gene (6 bases). CDR3 length: 11 residues. V lost 8 bases and J 3 bases, leaving 8 bases between the germline ends. Looked up from germline, CDR1 is SEHNR and CDR2 is FQNEAQ (reference sequence). For the CDR3, the DNA is TGTGCCAGCGTCGGGGGCTACGAGCAGTACTTC. Translation gives CASVGGYEQYF.

The V and J genes are TRBV7-8 and TRBJ2-3, with D tentatively TRBD2 (5 bases). Germline V lookup: CDR1 SGHVS, CDR2 FQNEAQ. There are 16 residues in the CDR3. With 2 bases removed from V and 2 bases from J, the gap between germline ends came to 14 bases. CDR3 sequence (DNA): TGTGCCAGCAGCTTAAACCTAGCTGTGACCACAGATACGCAGTATTTT. It codes for CASSLNLAVTTDTQYF.

This chain joins TRBV5-1 and TRBJ1-2; D is uncertain. Germline V lookup: CDR1 SGHRS, CDR2 YFSETQ. The V end was cut by 9 bases, the J end by 6 bases, with 12 bases between. This CDR3 region has 11 residues. Here the CDR3 reads CANERSHGYTF. As DNA, the CDR3 is TGCGCCAACGAGAGGAGCCATGGCTACACCTTC.

The V call is TRBV6-5, the J call TRBJ2-7; 7 bases align to TRBD1. Germline CDR1 reads MNHEY; CDR2 reads SVGAGI. The CDR3 runs 15 residues. J lost 2 bases, V lost 8 bases, and 12 bases had no gene match. CDR3 region: CASPKENRGPYEQYF. The CDR3 coding sequence is TGTGCCAGCCCCAAGGAGAACAGGGGTCCCTACGAGCAGTACTTC.

The chain couples TRBV9 to TRBJ2-1; 7 bases align to TRBD2. CDR1 is SGDLS and CDR2 is YYNGEE in the germline V gene. The CDR3 has 16 amino acids. The ends lost 2 bases at V and 9 bases at J; junction bases unmatched: 14. The CDR3: CASSVPTSPSQGEQFF. The CDR3 DNA sequence: TGTGCCAGCAGCGTTCCGACTAGCCCCTCGCAGGGTGAGCAGTTCTTC.

This clone came up a few times. The rearrangement links TRBV19 to TRBJ2-7, with 7 bases matching TRBD1. Germline-derived CDR1 and CDR2 are LNHDA and SQIVND (reference sequence). V lost 7 bases, J lost 4 bases, and 4 bases stayed unmatched. The CDR3 extends over 12 amino acids. The CDR3 sequence: CASTDREYEQYF. CDR3 in DNA: TGTGCCAGTACCGACAGGGAGTACGAGCAGTACTTC.

The chain uses TRBV2 and TRBJ1-2; tentatively, D is TRBD1 (6 bases). The V gene lost 4 bases and the J gene lost 2 bases, with 20 bases spanning the gap. This CDR3 spans 17 amino acids. Germline V CDR1 and CDR2: SNHLY, FYNNEI. Written as DNA, the CDR3 is TGTGCCAGCAGTGGCCTCACGGCGTCTACAGGGAACTATGGCTACACCTTC. Translated, it gives CASSGLTASTGNYGYTF.

V gene TRBV29-1 combines with J gene TRBJ2-3; weak D call: TRBD1 (6 bases). CDR1 SQVTM and CDR2 ANQGSEA come from the germline V gene. This CDR3 is built from 12 residues. V shed 6 bases and J shed 4 bases, with 11 bases lying between them. In DNA, the CDR3 is TGCAGCGTAACAGGGTCGGCAGATACGCAGTATTTT. Residues: CSVTGSADTQYF.

The rearrangement uses TRBV6-6 and TRBJ2-7; D is ambiguous. Trimming cost V 2 bases and J 2 bases, with 7 bases left between them. CDR3 length: 13 residues. Germline loops: CDR1 MNHNY, CDR2 SVGAGI (reference sequence). The CDR3 DNA reads as TGTGCCAGCAGTTACGTCCAGGCCTACGAGCAGTACTTC. Its translation is CASSYVQAYEQYF.

The chain uses TRBV27 and TRBJ2-7; TRBD1 matches 7 bases. The CDR3 is made up of 13 amino acids. Germline CDR1 and CDR2: MNHEY and SMNVEV (reference sequence). V was pared by 10 bases and J by 3 bases, with 9 bases of the junction left unmatched. The CDR3 DNA sequence: TGTGCCACCACGGCCCAGGGGGACTACGAGCAGTACTTC. It yields the protein CATTAQGDYEQYF.

The chain has TRBV4-2 and TRBJ2-7; TRBD2 might be the D (5 bases). CDR1 is LGHNA, CDR2 YNFKEQ, per germline. The V and J ends lost 1 base and 1 base respectively, with 5 bases between them. The CDR3 consists of 13 residues. The CDR3 coding sequence is TGTGCCAGCAGCCAAGGGACTTCCTACGAGCAGTACTTC. The encoded protein is CASSQGTSYEQYF.

This clone was detected only once. The gene calls are TRBV4-3 and TRBJ2-5, with TRBD2 matching 11 bases. The germline V gene has CDR1 LGHNA and CDR2 YSLEER. V shed 4 bases and J 5 bases; nucleotides not matched to a gene: 3. This CDR3 comprises 14 residues. The CDR3 region has the DNA TGCGCCAGCAGCCCTCGGACTAGCGGGGAGACCCAGTACTTC. Protein sequence: CASSPRTSGETQYF.

The CDR3, as DNA: TGTGCCAGCTCACCACGCCGGGACAATGGGGCGGGTCAGTACTTC. This translates into CASSPRRDNGAGQYF. This sequence joins TRBV18 and TRBJ2-4; a weak D match, TRBD1 (6 bases). The CDR3 is made up of 15 amino acids. V lost 1 base to trimming and J lost 12 bases, with 19 bases between them. CDR1 and CDR2 (germline): KGHSH, LQKENI. Using reference TRBV18 and TRBJ2-4 for the parts outside the CDR3, the full variable domain is NAGVMQNPRHLVRRRGQEARLRCSPMKGHSHVYWYRQLPEEGLKFMVYLQKENIIDESGMPKERFSAEFPKEGPSILRIQQVVRGDSAAYFCASSPRRDNGAGQYFGAGTRLSVL.

The V and J genes are TRBV11-2 and TRBJ2-3; 9 nucleotides match TRBD1. V gave up 6 bases and J gave up 4 bases; unmatched junction bases: 8. Germline CDR1 is SGHAT and CDR2 is FQNNGV. The CDR3 consists of 15 residues. CDR3 protein: CASRWGDREPDTQYF. The CDR3 nucleotides read TGTGCCAGCAGATGGGGGGACAGGGAACCAGATACGCAGTATTTT.

This chain uses TRBV7-2 with TRBJ2-1; 7 bases are a match to TRBD1. The CDR3 is 15 amino acids. The junction had 14 bases not matched to a gene; V was cut back by 5 bases and J by 10 bases. Germline CDR1 reads SGHTA; CDR2 reads FQGNSA. The CDR3 region is CASSPRQGRQSEQFF. In nucleotides, the CDR3 is TGTGCCAGCAGCCCGAGACAGGGACGGCAAAGCGAGCAGTTCTTC.

This clone was seen a few times. The chain uses TRBV11-2 and TRBJ2-5, with 12 bases aligning to TRBD2. The CDR3 consists of 15 residues. J was trimmed by 10 bases and V by 0 bases; bases with no gene match: 6. The V gene's germline CDR1 is SGHAT and CDR2 FQNNGV. The chain's CDR3 is CASSLDLAGGPDQYF. The CDR3 DNA is TGTGCCAGCAGCTTAGATCTAGCGGGAGGGCCTGACCAGTACTTC.

In DNA form, the CDR3 reads TGTGCCAGCAGTTTGGACCCATCACCGGGACAGAAGTCCTACGAGCAGTACTTC. As protein: CASSLDPSPGQKSYEQYF. The chain combines TRBV28 with TRBJ2-7; 7 bases fit TRBD1. Germline V gene data show CDR1 as MDHEN and CDR2 as SYDVKM. J gave up 1 base and V 3 bases, and 15 bases lay outside the gene matches. The CDR3 is 18 residues long.

The chain joins TRBV24-1 to TRBJ2-7; 10 bases match TRBD1. The CDR3 length is 15 residues. V shed 5 bases and J 2 bases; nucleotides not matched to a gene: 5. Germline V gene data show CDR1 as KGHDR and CDR2 as SFDVKD. CDR3 sequence: CATSATGTGAYEQYF. CDR3 coding DNA: TGTGCCACCAGTGCCACCGGGACAGGGGCCTACGAGCAGTACTTC.

The chain is built from TRBV10-3 and TRBJ1-1; TRBD1 matches 8 bases. After removal of 4 bases from V and 5 bases from J, the junction contained 3 bases not matched to a gene. CDR1 and CDR2 (germline): ENHRY, SYGVKD. The CDR3 consists of 13 residues. The CDR3 reads CAISGDRRTEAFF. The DNA for the CDR3 is TGTGCCATCAGTGGGGACAGGCGAACTGAAGCTTTCTTT.

V gene TRBV4-2 combines with J gene TRBJ2-1; 9 bases map to TRBD1. V was clipped by 0 bases and J by 2 bases; unmatched bases: 8. CDR3 size: 18 residues. Germline-derived CDR1 and CDR2 are LGHNA and YNFKEQ. The CDR3: CASSQDSVRDRAYNEQFF. In DNA form, the CDR3 reads TGTGCCAGCAGCCAAGATTCAGTGCGGGACAGGGCCTACAATGAGCAGTTCTTC.

CDR3 nucleotide sequence: TGTGCCAGCAGCCGATCGGGAAACTATGGCTACACCTTC. Translation: CASSRSGNYGYTF. This chain joins TRBV12-3 or TRBV12-4 and TRBJ1-2; D not certain. This CDR3 contains 13 residues. V was shortened by 6 bases and J by 2 bases, with 10 bases between the two germline ends.

The J gene is TRBJ1-2, the V gene TRBV6-5; D perhaps matches TRBD1 (5 bases). The CDR3 length is 13 residues. CDR1 is MNHEY and CDR2 is SVGAGI in the germline V gene. V shed 6 bases and J shed 8 bases, with 16 bases lying between them. The CDR3 DNA is TGTGCCAGCAGCCCATTGGGGCAGACCGGCTACACCTTC. It yields the protein CASSPLGQTGYTF.

CDR3 nucleotide sequence: TGTGCCAGCAGTGTAGAGACAGGGGGCTGGAATGAGCAGTTCTTC. Amino acid sequence: CASSVETGGWNEQFF. V and J are TRBV2 and TRBJ2-1, with TRBD1 matching 10 bases. Germline assignment: CDR1 SNHLY and CDR2 FYNNEI. J lost 7 bases, V lost 4 bases, and 7 bases had no gene match. The CDR3 is 15 residues long. The full variable domain, completed using reference TRBV2 and TRBJ2-1, is EPEVTQTPSHQVTQMGQEVILRCVPISNHLYFYWYRQILGQKVEFLVSFYNNEISEKSEIFDDQFSVERPDGSNFTLKIRSTKLEDSAMYFCASSVETGGWNEQFFGPGTRLTVL.

The rearrangement uses TRBV9 and TRBJ1-6; TRBD1 agrees at 9 bases. CDR3 length equals 16 residues. Trimming removed 4 bases from V and 4 bases from J; junction bases left unmatched: 6. The germline CDR1 and CDR2 sequences are SGDLS and YYNGEE. The CDR3 spells CASSSGQGLYNSPLHF. The DNA for the CDR3 is TGTGCCAGCAGCTCCGGACAGGGGCTTTATAATTCACCCCTCCACTTT.

The chain has TRBV7-6 and TRBJ2-7, with TRBD1 matching 9 bases. Germline trimming cut 4 bases from V and 2 bases from J; bases unmatched to any gene: 9. There are 16 residues in the CDR3. CDR1 SGHVS and CDR2 FNYEAQ come from the germline V gene. CDR3 in DNA: TGTGCCAGCAGCTCGGCCGGGACAGGGTCCCCCTACGAGCAGTACTTC. Encoded protein: CASSSAGTGSPYEQYF.